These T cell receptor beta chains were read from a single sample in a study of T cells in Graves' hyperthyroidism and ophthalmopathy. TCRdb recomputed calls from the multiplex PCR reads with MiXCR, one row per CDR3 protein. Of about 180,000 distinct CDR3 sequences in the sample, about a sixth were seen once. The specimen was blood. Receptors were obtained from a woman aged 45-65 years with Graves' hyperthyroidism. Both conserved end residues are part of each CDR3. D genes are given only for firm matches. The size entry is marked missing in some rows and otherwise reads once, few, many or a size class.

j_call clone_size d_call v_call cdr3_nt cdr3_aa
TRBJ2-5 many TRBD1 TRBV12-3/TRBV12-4 TGTGCCAGCAGTTCCCCGACAGGGGGCCAAGAGACCCAGTACTTC CASSSPTGGQETQYF
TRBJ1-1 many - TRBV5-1 TGCGCCAGCAGCCCCCATCTGGGAATGAACACTGAAGCTTTCTTT CASSPHLGMNTEAFF
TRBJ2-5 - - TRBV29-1 TGCAGCGTTATGGCGGGAGAGACCCAGTACTTC CSVMAGETQYF
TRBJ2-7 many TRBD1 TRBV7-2 TGTGCCAGCAGCCTAAAAGCAGACAGGGAGTCCTACGAGCAGTACTTC CASSLKADRESYEQYF
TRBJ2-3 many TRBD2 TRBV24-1 TGTGCCACCAGTGGCCGGACTAGCGGGGGGGCTGGGACGCAGTATTTT CATSGRTSGGAGTQYF
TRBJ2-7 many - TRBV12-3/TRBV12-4 TGTGCCAGCAGTTTGGTGGGTTCTGGGTTCTACGAGCAGTACTTC CASSLVGSGFYEQYF
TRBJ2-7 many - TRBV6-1 TGTGCCAGCAGTCCACTCGGGCTAAGCTCCTACGAGCAGTACTTC CASSPLGLSSYEQYF
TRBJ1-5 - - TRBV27 TGTGCCTGCAGACCACTCGACAGGAACAATCAGCCCCAGCATTTT CACRPLDRNNQPQHF
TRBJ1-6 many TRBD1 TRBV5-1 TGCGCCAGCAGCAGGGACAGCGATAATTCACCCCTCCACTTT CASSRDSDNSPLHF
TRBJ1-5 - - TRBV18 TGTGCCGGCTCACCGGGGAGGGGAGGCAATCAGCCCCAGCATTTT CAGSPGRGGNQPQHF
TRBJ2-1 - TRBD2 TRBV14 TGTGCCAGCAGCGCCCGGGACTACCCAAATGAGCAGTTCTTC CASSARDYPNEQFF
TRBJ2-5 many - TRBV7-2 TGTGCCAGCAGAAGCTTTCCCCTGGACTACAAGGGCCAGTACTTC CASRSFPLDYKGQYF
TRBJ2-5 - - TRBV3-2 TGTGCCAGCAGCCCTCGGACTAGCGGGGCACAAGAGACCCAGTACTTC CASSPRTSGAQETQYF
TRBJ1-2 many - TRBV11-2 TGTGCCAGCAGCGTAGGAGGACGGCTGTATGGCTACACCTTC CASSVGGRLYGYTF
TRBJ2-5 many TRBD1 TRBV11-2 TGTGCCAGCAGCACCGACAGGGTAAAAATGTACTTC CASSTDRVKMYF
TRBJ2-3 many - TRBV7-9 TGTGCCAGCAGCTTATATCCCACGCAGTATTTT CASSLYPTQYF
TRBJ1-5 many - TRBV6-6 TGTGCCAGCAGTTACTCGAGGGCGGAGGGAGGCAATCAGCCCCAGCATTTT CASSYSRAEGGNQPQHF
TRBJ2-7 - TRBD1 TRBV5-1 TGCGCCAGCAGCCTAAGACAGGGAATCCCCTACGAGCAGTACTTC CASSLRQGIPYEQYF
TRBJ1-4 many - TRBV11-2 TGTGCCAGCAGCCCGAACTTAAATGAAAAACTGTTTTTT CASSPNLNEKLFF
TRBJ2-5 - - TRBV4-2 TGTGCCAGCAGCCCCAACCCCGGGGCGATGGAGACCCAGTACTTC CASSPNPGAMETQYF
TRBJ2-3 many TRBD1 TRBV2 TGTGCCAGCAGGACAGGGATAGATACGCAGTATTTT CASRTGIDTQYF
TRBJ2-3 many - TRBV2 TGTGCCAGCAGGGCGGGACTCCTTCCATTAGATACGCAGTATTTT CASRAGLLPLDTQYF
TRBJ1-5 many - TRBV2 TGTGCCAGCAGTGTACAGGGAAATCAGCCCCAGCATTTT CASSVQGNQPQHF
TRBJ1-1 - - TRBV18 TGTGCCAGCTCACCATTCGACGGGCCTGAAGCTTTCTTT CASSPFDGPEAFF
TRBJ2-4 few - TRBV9 TGTGCCAGCAGCGTAGACCCTCTAGCCAAAAACATTCAGTACTTC CASSVDPLAKNIQYF
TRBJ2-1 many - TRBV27 TGTGCCAGCAGTTTATGGGACACGAGCTCCTACAATGAGCAGTTCTTC CASSLWDTSSYNEQFF